Shown below are 25 T cell receptor beta chains from a single sample sequenced in a study of control samples from healthy donors and cancer patients. Assay used: immunoSEQ multiplex PCR; TCRdb lists only in-frame clones, some missing. The top ten hold approximately 3.2% of the sample, which has 140,000 to 150,000 clones, about 91% seen once. Sequencing was performed on blood. These receptors all stem from a man aged 25-40 years in good health.

The chain joins TRBV9 to TRBJ2-1, with 10 bases identical to TRBD2. The CDR3 extends over 14 amino acids. Germline V gene sequence: CDR1 SGDLS, CDR2 YYNGEE. V dropped 1 base and J dropped 7; count of bases not matched to a gene: 2. Here the CDR3 reads CASSVQLAGNEQFF. CDR3 DNA: TGTGCCAGCAGCGTACAACTAGCGGGGAATGAGCAGTTCTTC.

The rearrangement links TRBV24-1 to TRBJ2-2; tentatively, D is TRBD2 (5 bases). Trimming took off 8 bases at V and 0 bases at J, with 9 bases between the two ends. The CDR3 length is 14 residues. Germline V lookup: CDR1 KGHDR, CDR2 SFDVKD. The CDR3 sequence: CATNAGTNTGELFF. The CDR3 nucleotides are TGTGCCACCAATGCCGGGACGAACACCGGGGAGCTGTTTTTT.

The genes are TRBV12-5 and TRBJ2-2; 9 positions match TRBD1. With 5 bases clipped from V and 4 bases from J, the junction kept 8 bases outside the gene matches. Germline V CDR1 and CDR2: LGHNT, FRNRAP. CDR3 size: 16 residues. CDR3 coding DNA: TGTGCTAGTGGTCGCTCCGGGACAGGGATCACCGGGGAGCTGTTTTTT. The encoded protein is CASGRSGTGITGELFF.

The genes are TRBV3-1 (or the pseudogene TRBV3-2) and TRBJ1-1; D is undetermined. Germline lookup yields CDR1 LGHDT and CDR2 YNNKEL (reference sequence). V lost 3 bases, J lost 5 bases, and 16 bases lay in between. The CDR3 runs to 15 residues. CDR3 protein: CASSHDGLGRTEAFF. The CDR3, as DNA: TGTGCCAGCAGCCACGACGGCTTAGGGAGGACTGAAGCTTTCTTT.

V gene TRBV28 combines with J gene TRBJ1-1, with 7 bases aligning to TRBD1. The CDR3 runs 12 residues. V trimming: 5 bases; J trimming: 11 bases; junction bases outside the gene matches: 8. The germline CDR1 and CDR2 sequences are MDHEN and SYDVKM. This chain's CDR3 is CASSPQGVRAFF. CDR3 DNA sequence: TGTGCCAGCAGTCCCCAGGGGGTTAGGGCTTTCTTT.

The chain carries TRBV24-1 and TRBJ1-2; D unresolved. The CDR3 totals 13 residues. Germline CDR1 KGHDR, CDR2 SFDVKD. V was pared by 5 bases and J by 6 bases, with 12 bases between. Here the CDR3 reads CATSAINSNGYTF. The CDR3 DNA sequence: TGTGCCACCAGTGCGATAAACAGCAATGGCTACACCTTC.

This clone occurred once. The chain is built from TRBV5-4 and TRBJ2-2; 13 positions agree with TRBD2. The length of the CDR3 is 18 residues. V lost 0 bases and J lost 0; bases outside the gene matches: 2. In germline, CDR1 is SGHNT, CDR2 YYREEE (reference sequence). This chain's CDR3 is CASSLGLAGGSNTGELFF. The CDR3 coding sequence is TGTGCCAGCAGCTTGGGACTAGCGGGGGGATCGAACACCGGGGAGCTGTTTTTT.

The V call is TRBV9, the J call TRBJ2-1; D is uncertain. CDR1 and CDR2 from the germline V gene are SGDLS and YYNGEE. Trimming cost V 6 bases and J 2 bases, with 12 bases left between them. The CDR3 spans 14 residues. The CDR3 region has the DNA TGTGCCAGCACCGTGAGTGGAGCCTACAATGAGCAGTTCTTC. It specifies CASTVSGAYNEQFF.

J is TRBJ1-6 and V is TRBV28, with D possibly matching TRBD1 (6 bases). CDR1 and CDR2 (germline): MDHEN, SYDVKM. CDR3 length: 15 amino acids. V was trimmed by 5 bases and J by 7 bases, leaving 15 bases between them. CDR3 protein: CASSRLDRDNSPLHF. CDR3 sequence (DNA): TGTGCCAGCAGTCGTCTGGACAGAGACAATTCACCCCTCCACTTT.

CDR3 sequence reads: CASSLDRGYNEQFF. CDR3 DNA: TGTGCCAGCAGCTTAGACAGGGGGTACAATGAGCAGTTCTTC. The chain carries TRBV7-9 and TRBJ2-1; TRBD1 agrees at 8 bases. Per the germline V gene, CDR1 is SEHNR and CDR2 is FQNEAQ (reference sequence). CDR3 length equals 14 residues. The V segment lost 1 base and the J segment 4 bases; nucleotides outside the gene matches: 0.

CDR3 sequence (DNA): TGTGCCAGCAGTTTATCAAACAGGGTGGGTCAGCCCCAGCATTTT. Amino acids: CASSLSNRVGQPQHF. J is TRBJ1-5 and V is TRBV28; a possible D gene is TRBD1 (6 bases). V lost 1 base and J 6 bases, leaving 13 bases between the germline ends. Germline lookup yields CDR1 MDHEN and CDR2 SYDVKM. The CDR3 totals 15 residues.

This rearrangement joins TRBV7-8 to TRBJ1-5; D is ambiguous. This CDR3 contains 20 residues. Germline V gene data show CDR1 as SGHVS and CDR2 as FQNEAQ. V gave up 2 bases and J gave up 0 bases, with 23 bases separating them. The CDR3 region is CASSLWSGRFRQNSNQPQHF. The CDR3 coding sequence is TGTGCCAGCAGCTTATGGTCTGGGCGCTTCCGGCAGAATAGCAATCAGCCCCAGCATTTT.

V gene TRBV11-3 combines with J gene TRBJ2-1; TRBD2 agrees at 11 bases. Germline lookup yields CDR1 SGHNT and CDR2 YENEEA. J gave up 7 bases and V 0 bases, and 2 bases lay outside the gene matches. This CDR3 comprises 15 residues. The CDR3 reads CASSLDSSGGNEQFF. The CDR3 nucleotides are TGTGCCAGCAGCTTAGATTCTAGCGGGGGGAATGAGCAGTTCTTC.

V usage is TRBV9 and J usage is TRBJ2-1; 7 bases line up with TRBD2. From germline, CDR1 is SGDLS and CDR2 YYNGEE. This CDR3 contains 14 residues. V shed 6 bases and J 4 bases; nucleotides not matched to a gene: 7. CDR3 sequence reads: CASTAGVGYNEQFF. The DNA for the CDR3 is TGTGCCAGCACCGCGGGGGTCGGATACAATGAGCAGTTCTTC.

The gene calls are TRBV9 and TRBJ1-1, with D perhaps TRBD1 (6 bases). In germline, CDR1 is SGDLS, CDR2 YYNGEE. V lost 4 bases and J 9 bases, leaving 13 bases between the germline ends. The CDR3 covers 12 residues. The CDR3 reads CASSSGENKAFF. As DNA, the CDR3 is TGTGCCAGCAGCTCAGGGGAAAATAAAGCTTTCTTT.

This clone was seen just once. This chain links TRBV29-1 with TRBJ1-1; 12 bases are a match to TRBD1. V gave up 3 bases and J gave up 2 bases; unmatched junction bases: 4. CDR1 and CDR2 (germline): SQVTM, ANQGSEA. CDR3 length: 15 residues. CDR3 sequence reads: CSVEGQGAGNTEAFF. The CDR3 DNA reads TGCAGCGTTGAGGGACAGGGGGCGGGAAACACTGAAGCTTTCTTT.

The V gene is TRBV6-6, the J gene TRBJ2-4; the match to TRBD2 covers 12 bases. Per germline, CDR1 MNHNY and CDR2 SVGAGI (reference sequence). V trimming: 4 bases; J trimming: 4 bases; junction bases outside the gene matches: 5. This CDR3 is built from 16 residues. DNA of the CDR3: TGTGCCAGCAGTTCGCCTACTAGCGGGGGGAAAAACATTCAGTACTTC. Its protein product is CASSSPTSGGKNIQYF.

This chain uses TRBV27 with TRBJ2-1; TRBD2 matches 11 bases. Germline V gives CDR1 MNHEY, CDR2 SMNVEV (reference sequence). J gave up 4 bases and V 2 bases, and 10 bases lay outside the gene matches. The CDR3 has 18 amino acids. The CDR3 bases are TGTGCCAGCAGTTTAGTCTCTAGCGGGGGGCCGACATACAATGAGCAGTTCTTC. Amino acid sequence: CASSLVSSGGPTYNEQFF.

The rearrangement uses TRBV7-8 and TRBJ1-5, with TRBD1 matching over 9 bases. Germline trimming cut 4 bases from V and 6 bases from J; bases unmatched to any gene: 7. The CDR3 covers 15 residues. Germline V gene data show CDR1 as SGHVS and CDR2 as FQNEAQ. CDR3 protein: CASSSGTGSSQPQHF. Here the CDR3 DNA reads TGTGCCAGCAGCTCCGGGACAGGGTCGAGTCAGCCCCAGCATTTT.

The chain joins TRBV2 to TRBJ1-2; 8 bases agree with TRBD1. This CDR3 contains 14 residues. The germline V gene encodes CDR1 SNHLY and CDR2 FYNNEI. V lost 7 bases, J lost 6 bases, and 10 bases stayed unmatched. As DNA, the CDR3 is TGTGCCAGCATGGTACTAGGACAGGGCCATGGCTACACCTTC. Translated: CASMVLGQGHGYTF.

The chain carries TRBV19 and TRBJ1-1; D gene uncertain. CDR1 LNHDA and CDR2 SQIVND come from the germline V gene (reference sequence). CDR3 length equals 15 residues. The V end lost 1 base, the J end lost 1 base, and 10 bases lay between the germline ends. The CDR3 DNA is TGTGCCAGTAGTATAGCCGAGACGGGGAACACTGAAGCTTTCTTT. Encoded protein: CASSIAETGNTEAFF.

The CDR3 DNA reads as TGCGCCAGCAGCCAAGATCCCCCACATAGCAATCAGCCCCAGCATTTT. This gives the protein CASSQDPPHSNQPQHF. This chain joins TRBV4-1 and TRBJ1-5; D is unclear. Germline CDR1 and CDR2: MGHRA and YSYEKL. Trimming cost V 0 bases and J 0 bases, with 9 bases left between them. CDR3 length: 16 residues.

V is TRBV4-1 and J is TRBJ1-5; a possible D gene is TRBD1 (5 bases). The CDR3 loop spans 18 amino acids. V was cut by 0 bases and J by 0 bases, with 15 bases left in between. The germline gives CDR1 MGHRA, CDR2 YSYEKL. CDR3 amino acids: CASSQDLPAGLSNQPQHF. The DNA for the CDR3 is TGCGCCAGCAGCCAAGATCTCCCGGCAGGGCTTAGCAATCAGCCCCAGCATTTT.

The rearrangement uses TRBV7-9 and TRBJ1-5; D is possibly TRBD1 (6 bases). V lost 1 base and J lost 7, with 11 bases in between. The V gene's germline CDR1 is SEHNR and CDR2 FQNEAQ (reference sequence). The CDR3 has 14 amino acids. For the CDR3, the DNA is TGTGCCAGCAGCTTAGAAGGGGGGAGGCAGCCCCAGCATTTT. It is translated as CASSLEGGRQPQHF.

CDR3 bases: TGTGCCAGCAGTGCCGGGACAGGGGTTTACGAGCAGTACTTC. It is translated as CASSAGTGVYEQYF. The J gene is TRBJ2-7, the V gene TRBV6-6; 10 bases are shared with TRBD1. Trimming cost V 5 bases and J 4 bases; bases outside gene matches: 5. CDR1 MNHNY and CDR2 SVGAGI come from the germline V gene (reference sequence). The CDR3 consists of 14 residues.